This TCR beta chain was captured by sequencing in a study of blood T cell repertoires in COVID-19 (dated by TCRdb to about 2020). Context from the whole study: The collaborator samples originated in the United States, Italy and Spain and spanned the acute and convalescent phases of COVID-19. Where HLA class I and class II types were available, the types were taken from metadata supplied by the sample provider, not from assay-based typing. The repertoires were released in a freely available public database meant as a resource for research on the immune response to SARS-CoV-2. Deeply sampled blood TCRbeta repertoires from subjects exposed to, actively infected with, or recovered from COVID-19 were included in the dataset. The samples were drawn from the first 160 participants of the ongoing ImmuneRACE study and from 1,254 subjects provided by 6 global collaborators. Sample metadata almost always included a de-identified subject ID, COVID-19 status, age in years and sex. The material from the prospective study consisted of cDNA or gDNA derived from T cells, B-cell-depleted T cells, or PBMCs. What the research found in general, with its limitations: How much clinical and demographic metadata was included differed by source and by participant, and the metadata was provided uncurated.

The count of this clone is one. The specificity of this receptor is unknown. Base qualities are missing; no much larger clone stands one base away. TCRbeta CDR3 regions were amplified from genomic DNA using the immunoSEQ Assay, a bias-controlled multiplex PCR. In the paper's pipeline: Nucleated cell counts per sample were estimated from amplification of reference gene primers within the assay. To quantify the absolute abundance of each unique TCRbeta CDR3 rearrangement, sequence reads were collapsed and filtered. Productive Simpson clonality was computed per sample as the square root of Simpson's diversity index over productive rearrangements. As stored in TCRdb, this immuneACCESS dataset retains in-frame rearrangements with V and J assigned. A fraction of the clones does not appear; measured against another copy, unresolved V genes explain less than half of the discrepancy, and the remainder lacks a known reason. V and J calls and clone size come straight from that table; D and trimming were deduced from the DNA. The sample table records roughly 150,000 clones; about 80% of these occur just once. The ten largest clonotypes hold roughly a tenth of the sample.

Trimming takes 7 bases from V and 3 bases from J, and the germline ends sit 16 bases apart. CDR3 length: 14 amino acids, cysteine to phenylalanine. Here the CDR3 DNA is all that survives: 42 bases in frame from base 1. Looking up the germline V gene yields CDR1 MDHEN and CDR2 SYDVKM. Whole blood was collected in K2EDTA tubes by collaborating institutions according to the institutions' own protocols. For TCRbeta analysis, collaborators shipped samples as frozen whole blood, isolated PBMCs, or DNA extracted from either of those sample types. The chain was built from TRBV28 and TRBJ2-7; TRBD1 is perhaps the D gene, given 6 matching bases. The receptor was derived from a man aged 65-85 years with active or convalescent COVID-19. Material for sequencing was peripheral blood. Here the CDR3 is given as CASTLARGSYEQYF. The DNA is TGTGCCAGCACTCTGGCAAGGGGGAGCTACGAGCAGTACTTC. Outside the CDR3, residues come from the reference TRBV28 and TRBJ2-7 proteins, so the full variable domain is: DVKVTQSSRYLVKRTGEKVFLECVQDMDHENMFWYRQDPGLGLRLIYFSYDVKMKEKGDIPEGYSVSREKKERFSLILESASTNQTSMYLCASTLARGSYEQYFGPGTRLTVT.